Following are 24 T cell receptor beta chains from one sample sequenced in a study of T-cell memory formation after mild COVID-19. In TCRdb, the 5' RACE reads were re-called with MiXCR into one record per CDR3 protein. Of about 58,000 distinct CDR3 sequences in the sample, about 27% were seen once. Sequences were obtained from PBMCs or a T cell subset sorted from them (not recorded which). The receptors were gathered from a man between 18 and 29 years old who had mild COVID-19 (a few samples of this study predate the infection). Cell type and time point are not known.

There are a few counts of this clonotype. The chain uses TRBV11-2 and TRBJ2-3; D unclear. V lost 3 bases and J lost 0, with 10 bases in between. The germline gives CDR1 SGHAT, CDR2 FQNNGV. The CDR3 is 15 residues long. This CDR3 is CASSLYGWSTDTQYF. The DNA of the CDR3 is TGTGCCAGCAGCTTGTATGGGTGGAGCACAGATACGCAGTATTTT.

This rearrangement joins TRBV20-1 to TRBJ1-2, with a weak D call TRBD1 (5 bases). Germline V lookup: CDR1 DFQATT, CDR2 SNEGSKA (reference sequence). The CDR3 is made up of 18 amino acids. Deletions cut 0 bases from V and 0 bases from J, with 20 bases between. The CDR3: CSARDSRDVRPSNYGYTF. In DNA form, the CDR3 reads TGCAGTGCTAGAGATAGCCGGGACGTAAGACCCTCTAACTATGGCTACACCTTC.

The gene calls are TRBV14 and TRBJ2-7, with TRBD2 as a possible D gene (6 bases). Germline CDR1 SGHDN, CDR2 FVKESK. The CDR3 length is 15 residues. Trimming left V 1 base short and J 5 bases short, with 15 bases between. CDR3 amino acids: CASSQGGTGWDEQYV. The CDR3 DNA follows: TGTGCCAGCAGCCAAGGGGGGACTGGTTGGGACGAGCAGTACGTC.

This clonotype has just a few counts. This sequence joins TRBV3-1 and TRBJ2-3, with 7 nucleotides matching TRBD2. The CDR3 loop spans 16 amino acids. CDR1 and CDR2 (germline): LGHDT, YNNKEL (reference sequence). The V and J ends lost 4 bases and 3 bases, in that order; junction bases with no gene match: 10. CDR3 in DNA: TGTGCCAGCAGCCTCCTCCGCGGGGGTGGGACAGATACGCAGTATTTT. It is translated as CASSLLRGGGTDTQYF.

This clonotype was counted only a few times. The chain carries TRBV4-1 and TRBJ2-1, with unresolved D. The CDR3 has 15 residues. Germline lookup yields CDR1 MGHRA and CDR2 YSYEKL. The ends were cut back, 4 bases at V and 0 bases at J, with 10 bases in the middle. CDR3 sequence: CASSPRQTSYNEQFF. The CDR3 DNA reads TGCGCCAGCAGCCCGCGCCAGACCTCCTACAATGAGCAGTTCTTC.

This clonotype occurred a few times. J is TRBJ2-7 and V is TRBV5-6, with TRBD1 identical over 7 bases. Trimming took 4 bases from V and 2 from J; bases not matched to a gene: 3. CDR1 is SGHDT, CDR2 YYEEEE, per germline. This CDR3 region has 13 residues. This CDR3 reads CASSQDRPYEQYF. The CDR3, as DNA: TGTGCCAGCAGCCAGGACAGGCCCTACGAGCAGTACTTC.

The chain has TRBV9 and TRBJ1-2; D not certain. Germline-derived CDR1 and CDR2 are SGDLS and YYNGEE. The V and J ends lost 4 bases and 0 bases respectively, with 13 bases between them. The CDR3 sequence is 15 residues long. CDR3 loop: CASSMGIGTNYGYTF. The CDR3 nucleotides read TGTGCCAGCAGCATGGGGATTGGGACTAACTATGGCTACACCTTC.

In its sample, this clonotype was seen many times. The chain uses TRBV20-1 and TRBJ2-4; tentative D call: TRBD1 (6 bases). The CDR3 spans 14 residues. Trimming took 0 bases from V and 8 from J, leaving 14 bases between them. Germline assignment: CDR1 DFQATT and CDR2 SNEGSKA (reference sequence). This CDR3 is CSARDQGRKDIQYF. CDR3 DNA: TGCAGTGCTAGAGATCAGGGGCGAAAAGACATTCAGTACTTC.

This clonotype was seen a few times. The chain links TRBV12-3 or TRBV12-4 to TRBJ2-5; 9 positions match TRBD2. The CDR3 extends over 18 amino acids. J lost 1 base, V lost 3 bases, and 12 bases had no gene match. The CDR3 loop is CASSFGVRLAGSQETQYF. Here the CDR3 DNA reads TGTGCCAGCAGTTTCGGTGTGAGGCTAGCGGGGAGCCAAGAGACCCAGTACTTC.

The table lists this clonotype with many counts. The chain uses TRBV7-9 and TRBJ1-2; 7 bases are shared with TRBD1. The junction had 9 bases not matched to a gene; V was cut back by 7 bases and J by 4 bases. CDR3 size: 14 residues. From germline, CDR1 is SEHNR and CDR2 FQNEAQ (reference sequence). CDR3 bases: TGTGCCAGCACCACCCCGACAGGGCCCTATGGCTACACCTTC. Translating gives CASTTPTGPYGYTF.

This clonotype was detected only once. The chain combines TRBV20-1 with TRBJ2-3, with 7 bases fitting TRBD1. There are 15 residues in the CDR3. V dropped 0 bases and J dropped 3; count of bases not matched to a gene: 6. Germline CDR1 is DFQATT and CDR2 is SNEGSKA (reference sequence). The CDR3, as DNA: TGCAGTGCTAGAGATGTCAGGGGGTTAACAGATACGCAGTATTTT. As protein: CSARDVRGLTDTQYF.

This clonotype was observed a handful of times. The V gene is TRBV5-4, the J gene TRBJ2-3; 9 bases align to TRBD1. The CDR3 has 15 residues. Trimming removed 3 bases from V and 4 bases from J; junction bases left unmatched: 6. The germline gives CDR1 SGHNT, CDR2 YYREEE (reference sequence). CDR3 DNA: TGTGCCAGCAGCTCACAGGGGGCGGACCCAGATACGCAGTATTTT. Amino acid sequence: CASSSQGADPDTQYF.

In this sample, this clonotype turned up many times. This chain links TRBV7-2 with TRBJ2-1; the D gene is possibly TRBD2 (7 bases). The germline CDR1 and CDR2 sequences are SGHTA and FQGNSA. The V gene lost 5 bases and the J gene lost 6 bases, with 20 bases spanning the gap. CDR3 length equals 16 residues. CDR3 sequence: CASSTRVGGAINEQFF. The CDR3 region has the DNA TGTGCCAGCAGCACCCGGGTGGGGGGGGCGATCAATGAGCAGTTCTTC.

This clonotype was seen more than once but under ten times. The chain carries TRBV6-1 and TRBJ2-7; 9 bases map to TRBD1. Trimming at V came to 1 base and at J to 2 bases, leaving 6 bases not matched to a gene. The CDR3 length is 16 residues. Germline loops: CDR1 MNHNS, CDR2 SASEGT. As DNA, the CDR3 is TGTGCCAGCAGTGAAGGGGGACAGGGTCTGCCCTACGAGCAGTACGTC. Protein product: CASSEGGQGLPYEQYV.

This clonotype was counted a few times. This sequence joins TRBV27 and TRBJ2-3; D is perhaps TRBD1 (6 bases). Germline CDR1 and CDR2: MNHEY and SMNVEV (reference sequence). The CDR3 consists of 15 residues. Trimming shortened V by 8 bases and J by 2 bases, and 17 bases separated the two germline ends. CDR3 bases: TGTGCCAGCGGAGTTGTCACAGGGACCACAGATACGCAGTATTTT. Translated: CASGVVTGTTDTQYF.

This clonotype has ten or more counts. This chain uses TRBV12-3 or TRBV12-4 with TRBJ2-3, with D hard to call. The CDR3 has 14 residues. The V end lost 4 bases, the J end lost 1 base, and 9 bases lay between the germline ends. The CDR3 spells CASSSSAGTDTQYF. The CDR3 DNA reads TGTGCCAGCAGTTCAAGTGCAGGCACAGATACGCAGTATTTT.

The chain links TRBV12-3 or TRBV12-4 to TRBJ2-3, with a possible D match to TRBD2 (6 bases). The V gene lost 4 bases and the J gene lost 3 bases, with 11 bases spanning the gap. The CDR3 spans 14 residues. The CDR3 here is CASSSLGGTDTQYF. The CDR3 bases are TGTGCCAGCAGTTCCCTCGGGGGAACAGATACGCAGTATTTT.

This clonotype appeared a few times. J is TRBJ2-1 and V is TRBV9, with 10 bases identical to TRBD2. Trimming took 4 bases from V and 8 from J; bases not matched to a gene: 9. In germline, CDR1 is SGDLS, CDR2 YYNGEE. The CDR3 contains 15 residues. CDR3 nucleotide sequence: TGTGCCAGCAGCCCTCTTGTAGCGGGGGGCGATGAGCAGTTCTTC. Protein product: CASSPLVAGGDEQFF.

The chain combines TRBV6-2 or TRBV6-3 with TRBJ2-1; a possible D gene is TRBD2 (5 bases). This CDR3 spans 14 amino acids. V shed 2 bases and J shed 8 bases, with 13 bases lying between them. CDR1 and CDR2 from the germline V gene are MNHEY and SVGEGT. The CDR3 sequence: CASSYVGSGDEQFF. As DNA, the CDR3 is TGTGCCAGCAGTTACGTAGGCAGCGGAGATGAGCAGTTCTTC.

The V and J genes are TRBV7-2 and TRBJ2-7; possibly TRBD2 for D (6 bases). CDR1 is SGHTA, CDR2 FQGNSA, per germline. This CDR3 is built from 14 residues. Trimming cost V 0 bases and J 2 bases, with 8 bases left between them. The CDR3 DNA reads TGTGCCAGCAGCTTAGCTCGCGGGGCCTACGAGCAGTACTTC. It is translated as CASSLARGAYEQYF.

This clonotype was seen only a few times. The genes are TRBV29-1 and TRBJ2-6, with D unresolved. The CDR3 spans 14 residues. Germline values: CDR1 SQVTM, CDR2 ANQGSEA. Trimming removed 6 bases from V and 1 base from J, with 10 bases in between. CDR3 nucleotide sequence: TGCAGCGTCGAAAGAAGTTCTGGGGCCAACGTCCTGACTTTC. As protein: CSVERSSGANVLTF.

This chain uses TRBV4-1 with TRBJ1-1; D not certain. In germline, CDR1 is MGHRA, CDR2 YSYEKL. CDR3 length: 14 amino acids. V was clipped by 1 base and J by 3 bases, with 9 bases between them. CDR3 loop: CASSQGTGYTEAFF. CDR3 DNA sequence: TGCGCCAGCAGCCAAGGTACGGGATACACTGAAGCTTTCTTT.

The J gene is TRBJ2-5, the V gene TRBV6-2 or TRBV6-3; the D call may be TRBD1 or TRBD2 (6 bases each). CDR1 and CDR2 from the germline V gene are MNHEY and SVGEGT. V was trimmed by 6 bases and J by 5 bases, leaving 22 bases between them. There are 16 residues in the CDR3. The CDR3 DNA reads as TGTGCCAGCAGCCAGACGGGGGCGGTAGATTGGGAGACCCAGTACTTC. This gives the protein CASSQTGAVDWETQYF.

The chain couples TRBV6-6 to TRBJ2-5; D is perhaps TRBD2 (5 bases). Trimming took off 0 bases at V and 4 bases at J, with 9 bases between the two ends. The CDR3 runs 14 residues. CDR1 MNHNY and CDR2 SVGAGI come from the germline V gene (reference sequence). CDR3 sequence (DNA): TGTGCCAGCAGTTACTCGCACGGGGTAGAGACCCAGTACTTC. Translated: CASSYSHGVETQYF.